One and the same sample provided the 27 T cell receptor beta chains below, sequenced in a study of T-cell memory formation after mild COVID-19. Each CDR3 protein is one row after TCRdb ran MiXCR on the 5' RACE reads. Of 550,000 to 700,000 distinct CDR3 sequences listed, roughly 17% are singletons. Sequencing was performed on PBMCs or a T cell subset sorted from them (not recorded which). These receptor sequences come from an adult woman who had mild COVID-19 (a few samples of this study predate the infection). Cell type and time point are not known.

This clonotype was seen more than once but under ten times. The gene calls are TRBV29-1 and TRBJ2-6; TRBD1 agrees at 7 bases. The CDR3 totals 14 residues. V gave up 6 bases and J gave up 2 bases; unmatched junction bases: 4. Germline V gene sequence: CDR1 SQVTM, CDR2 ANQGSEA. CDR3 in amino acids: CSVCTGAGANVLTF. DNA for the CDR3: TGCAGCGTGTGTACAGGGGCTGGGGCCAACGTCCTGACTTTC.

The chain uses TRBV12-3 or TRBV12-4 and TRBJ1-3, with D unresolved. The CDR3 totals 14 residues. Trimming left V 5 bases short and J 0 bases short, with 8 bases between. The CDR3 sequence: CASSVDLSGNTIYF. CDR3 nucleotide sequence: TGTGCCAGCAGTGTAGACCTCTCTGGAAACACCATATATTTT.

The V call is TRBV30, the J call TRBJ2-1; D might be TRBD2 (6 bases). From germline, CDR1 is GTSNPN and CDR2 SVGIG (reference sequence). The CDR3 is 14 residues long. Trimming shortened V by 4 bases and J by 4 bases, and 14 bases separated the two germline ends. CDR3 sequence: CAWTKLGGYNEQFF. The CDR3 DNA follows: TGTGCCTGGACGAAGCTGGGGGGATACAATGAGCAGTTCTTC. Full variable domain (rest looked up from reference TRBV30 and TRBJ2-1): SQTIHQWPATLVQPVGSPLSLECTVEGTSNPNLYWYRQAAGRGLQLLFYSVGIGQISSEVPQNLSASRPQDRQFILSSKKLLLSDSGFYLCAWTKLGGYNEQFFGPGTRLTVL.

This clonotype has ten or more counts. J is TRBJ2-3 and V is TRBV7-2; possibly TRBD2 for D (6 bases). This CDR3 region has 14 residues. V was pared by 2 bases and J by 0 bases, with 6 bases between. CDR1 SGHTA and CDR2 FQGNSA come from the germline V gene. CDR3: CASSLRGSTDTQYF. CDR3 bases: TGTGCCAGCAGCTTACGGGGGAGCACAGATACGCAGTATTTT.

This clonotype was seen a handful of times. This chain uses TRBV14 with TRBJ2-3; D gene unclear. The CDR3 sequence is 14 residues long. The germline V gene encodes CDR1 SGHDN and CDR2 FVKESK. V was trimmed by 4 bases and J by 10 bases, leaving 18 bases between them. CDR3 sequence (DNA): TGTGCCAGCAGCCTAGACCCGGCGGTAATGCCGCAGTATTTT. It translates to CASSLDPAVMPQYF.

The rearrangement uses TRBV27 and TRBJ2-3; the match to TRBD2 covers 7 bases. The V gene's germline CDR1 is MNHEY and CDR2 SMNVEV (reference sequence). The CDR3 totals 15 residues. J was trimmed by 6 bases and V by 5 bases; bases with no gene match: 11. The CDR3 sequence: CASSPPGLGSDTQYF. The CDR3 DNA sequence: TGTGCCAGCAGTCCCCCCGGACTAGGGAGTGATACGCAGTATTTT.

The rearrangement joins TRBV7-9 to TRBJ1-1; weak D call: TRBD1 (5 bases). In germline, CDR1 is SEHNR, CDR2 FQNEAQ (reference sequence). This CDR3 has 13 amino acids. V gave up 6 bases and J gave up 4 bases, with 12 bases separating them. The CDR3 here is CASSFPQGTEAFF. The CDR3 DNA reads TGTGCCAGCAGTTTCCCCCAGGGCACTGAAGCTTTCTTT.

This clonotype was counted a few times. J is TRBJ2-3 and V is TRBV20-1, with D unclear. CDR1 and CDR2 from the germline V gene are DFQATT and SNEGSKA (reference sequence). The CDR3 has 8 residues. The CDR3 reads CSTDTQYF. DNA for the CDR3: TGCAGCACAGATACGCAGTATTTT.

The chain has TRBV4-3 and TRBJ2-2, with D perhaps matching TRBD2 (6 bases). CDR1 and CDR2 from the germline V gene are LGHNA and YSLEER. V lost 0 bases and J 4 bases, leaving 12 bases between the germline ends. CDR3 size: 16 residues. The CDR3 region has the DNA TGCGCCAGCAGCCAAGATAGACTAGTCCGCACCGGGGAGCTGTTTTTT. Amino acid sequence: CASSQDRLVRTGELFF.

This clonotype was recorded a few times. The V and J genes are TRBV9 and TRBJ2-5; 14 bases are a match to TRBD2. V lost 1 base, J lost 4 bases, and 3 bases stayed unmatched. The CDR3 runs 16 residues. In germline, CDR1 is SGDLS, CDR2 YYNGEE. CDR3 residues: CASSVLGLAGVETQYF. The CDR3 DNA is TGTGCCAGCAGCGTACTGGGACTAGCGGGAGTAGAGACCCAGTACTTC.

This clonotype was found once. The DNA of the CDR3 is TGCAGTGCGGGCTGGGATGAGCAGTTCTTC. This sequence encodes CSAGWDEQFF. The chain employs TRBV20-1 and TRBJ2-1, with D uncertain. Germline CDR1 is DFQATT and CDR2 is SNEGSKA (reference sequence). V was clipped by 6 bases and J by 8 bases, with 8 bases between them. The CDR3 length is 10 residues.

This clonotype was seen more than once but under ten times. CDR3 sequence reads: CASSLKGLAGGLSSYNEQFF. As DNA, the CDR3 is TGTGCCAGCAGCCTTAAAGGACTAGCGGGAGGATTGAGCTCCTACAATGAGCAGTTCTTC. This sequence joins TRBV5-4 and TRBJ2-1; TRBD2 aligns across 14 bases. CDR3 length: 20 amino acids. With V trimmed by 4 bases and J by 0 bases, 12 bases remained unmatched. Germline V lookup: CDR1 SGHNT, CDR2 YYREEE (reference sequence).

Only one count was recorded for this clonotype. This rearrangement joins TRBV4-1 to TRBJ1-4; 9 positions match TRBD1. This CDR3 is 16 amino acids long. V lost 0 bases, J lost 3 bases, and 2 bases stayed unmatched. In germline, CDR1 is MGHRA, CDR2 YSYEKL. CDR3 bases: TGCGCCAGCAGCCAAGATGGGACAGGGTCTAATGAAAAACTGTTTTTT. Translation gives CASSQDGTGSNEKLFF.

Many counts were recorded for this clonotype. The V gene is TRBV18, the J gene TRBJ2-5; tentative D call: TRBD2 (5 bases). This CDR3 contains 14 residues. V lost 3 bases and J lost 2, with 10 bases in between. The germline V gene encodes CDR1 KGHSH and CDR2 LQKENI. The CDR3 bases are TGTGCCAGCTCACCTACCCGGGGTCAAGAGACCCAGTACTTC. It specifies CASSPTRGQETQYF.

This clonotype has just a few counts. The chain recombines TRBV7-8 with TRBJ2-1; D might be TRBD2 (6 bases). This CDR3 comprises 14 residues. Germline-derived CDR1 and CDR2 are SGHVS and FQNEAQ. V lost 6 bases, J lost 6 bases, and 15 bases lay in between. CDR3 loop: CASRAEGSGNEQFF. The CDR3 nucleotides read TGTGCCAGCAGGGCGGAGGGGAGCGGCAATGAGCAGTTCTTC.

The chain is built from TRBV9 and TRBJ2-1; a possible D gene is TRBD1 (5 bases). Germline CDR1 SGDLS, CDR2 YYNGEE. V was cut by 0 bases and J by 3 bases, with 7 bases left in between. CDR3 length equals 14 residues. The DNA of the CDR3 is TGTGCCAGCAGCGTAGAACAGGTCTACAATGAGCAGTTCTTC. Protein sequence: CASSVEQVYNEQFF.

Only a few counts were recorded for this clonotype. The rearrangement uses TRBV6-2 or TRBV6-3 and TRBJ1-2; 10 bases are shared with TRBD1. The CDR3 totals 16 residues. Germline CDR1 reads MNHEY; CDR2 reads SVGEGT. J gave up 4 bases and V 5 bases, and 10 bases lay outside the gene matches. Here the CDR3 DNA reads TGTGCCAGCAGTCCTACCGAGGGACAGGGGAGCTATGGCTACACCTTC. Translating it yields CASSPTEGQGSYGYTF.

The chain joins TRBV6-2 or TRBV6-3 to TRBJ2-1; maybe TRBD2 (5 bases). This CDR3 is 16 amino acids long. Trimming left V 7 bases short and J 0 bases short, with 16 bases between. The germline CDR1 and CDR2 sequences are MNHEY and SVGEGT. The CDR3 nucleotides are TGTGCCAGCATTTTTCGAGCGGCCAGCTCCTACAATGAGCAGTTCTTC. Protein sequence: CASIFRAASSYNEQFF.

There are a few counts of this clonotype. CDR3 amino acids: CSVEDRDRWPDTQYF. DNA of the CDR3: TGCAGCGTTGAAGATCGGGACAGGTGGCCAGATACGCAGTATTTT. The V gene is TRBV29-1, the J gene TRBJ2-3; 8 bases agree with TRBD1. CDR3 size: 15 residues. Germline V gene sequence: CDR1 SQVTM, CDR2 ANQGSEA. The trim removed 0 bases at V and 4 bases at J, leaving 6 bases unmatched.

This clonotype has a handful of counts. V gene TRBV19 combines with J gene TRBJ2-5, with D tentatively TRBD2 (6 bases). The length of the CDR3 is 15 residues. V gave up 3 bases and J gave up 5 bases, with 16 bases separating them. Germline loops: CDR1 LNHDA, CDR2 SQIVND (reference sequence). In DNA form, the CDR3 reads TGTGCCAGTAGTATCCGCTTCGGGGGTACGGAGACCCAGTACTTC. Its translation: CASSIRFGGTETQYF. The variable domain in full, with the rest retrieved from reference TRBV19 and TRBJ2-5, is DGGITQSPKYLFRKEGQNVTLSCEQNLNHDAMYWYRQDPGQGLRLIYYSQIVNDFQKGDIAEGYSVSREKKESFPLTVTSAQKNPTAFYLCASSIRFGGTETQYFGPGTRLLVL.

This chain links TRBV5-1 with TRBJ2-7; weak D call: TRBD1 (5 bases). The V and J ends lost 4 bases and 6 bases respectively, with 23 bases between them. This CDR3 has 16 amino acids. Germline values: CDR1 SGHRS, CDR2 YFSETQ. CDR3 sequence (DNA): TGCGCCAGCAGCCTCCCGAAGGGGTCCCCCCTGGGCGAGCAGTACTTC. It translates to CASSLPKGSPLGEQYF.

V gene TRBV20-1 combines with J gene TRBJ2-7; 13 positions agree with TRBD2. Per germline, CDR1 DFQATT and CDR2 SNEGSKA (reference sequence). This CDR3 is built from 18 residues. The J segment lost 2 bases and the V segment lost 0 bases, leaving 10 bases of the junction unmatched. The CDR3 sequence: CSARDPRLAGGPAYEQYF. For the CDR3, the DNA is TGCAGTGCTAGAGATCCTCGACTAGCGGGGGGTCCGGCCTACGAGCAGTACTTC.

This clonotype came up a few times. The rearrangement joins TRBV4-2 to TRBJ2-1; 10 bases fit TRBD2. Germline CDR1 LGHNA, CDR2 YNFKEQ. The CDR3 sequence is 17 residues long. Trimming removed 0 bases from V and 4 bases from J; junction bases left unmatched: 6. CDR3 bases: TGTGCCAGCAGCCAAGACGGACTAGCGGTTGGTTACAATGAGCAGTTCTTC. Translation gives CASSQDGLAVGYNEQFF.

This clonotype has a handful of counts. This chain links TRBV12-3 or TRBV12-4 with TRBJ2-7; 7 positions agree with TRBD1. The CDR3 consists of 14 residues. The V and J ends lost 8 bases and 0 bases, in that order; junction bases with no gene match: 7. DNA for the CDR3: TGTGCCAGCCGAGAACAGGGGAGCTCCTACGAGCAGTACTTC. It is translated as CASREQGSSYEQYF.

The genes are TRBV27 and TRBJ1-4; TRBD1 matches 9 bases. CDR3 length: 15 residues. Germline CDR1 is MNHEY and CDR2 is SMNVEV (reference sequence). After removal of 6 bases from V and 6 bases from J, the junction contained 8 bases not matched to a gene. The CDR3 sequence: CASRRTGGAYEKLFF. The CDR3, as DNA: TGTGCCAGCAGAAGAACAGGGGGCGCTTATGAAAAACTGTTTTTT.

There are many counts of this clonotype. The gene calls are TRBV5-5 and TRBJ2-1; no reliable D call. Germline assignment: CDR1 SGHKS and CDR2 YYEKEE (reference sequence). The CDR3 totals 15 residues. V was cut by 3 bases and J by 9 bases, with 19 bases left in between. CDR3 in DNA: TGTGCCAGCAGCTGGACCTGGGCGGCTACTGGTGAGCAGTTCTTC. This encodes CASSWTWAATGEQFF.

The chain combines TRBV6-1 with TRBJ2-1; 8 nucleotides agree with TRBD2. V dropped 4 bases and J dropped 0; count of bases not matched to a gene: 8. The CDR3 sequence is 17 residues long. Germline V gene lookup returns CDR1 MNHNS and CDR2 SASEGT. CDR3 residues: CASSVYLAGSSYNEQFF. The DNA for the CDR3 is TGTGCCAGCAGTGTATACCTAGCGGGTAGCTCCTACAATGAGCAGTTCTTC.